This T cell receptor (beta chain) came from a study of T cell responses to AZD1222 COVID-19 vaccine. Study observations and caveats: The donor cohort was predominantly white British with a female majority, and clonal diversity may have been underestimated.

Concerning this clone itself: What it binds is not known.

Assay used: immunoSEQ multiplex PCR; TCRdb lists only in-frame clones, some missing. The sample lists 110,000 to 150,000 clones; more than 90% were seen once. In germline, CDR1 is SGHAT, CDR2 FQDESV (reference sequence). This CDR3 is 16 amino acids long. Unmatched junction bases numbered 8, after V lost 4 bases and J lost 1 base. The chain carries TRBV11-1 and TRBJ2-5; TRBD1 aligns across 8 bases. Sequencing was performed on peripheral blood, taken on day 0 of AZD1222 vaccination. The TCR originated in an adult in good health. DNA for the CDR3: TGTGCCAGCAGCTCCGGAACACAGGGGGTCCAAGAGACCCAGTACTTC. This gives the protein CASSSGTQGVQETQYF.